This T cell receptor (beta chain) was profiled in a study of CD4 T cells in relation to SARS-CoV-2 and coronaviruses. Study information: The restricting HLA molecule for shared crossreactive spike epitopes was mapped.

Libraries were prepared by immunoSEQ multiplex PCR; TCRdb keeps only in-frame clonotypes and omits some of them. The sample has under 25,000 clones, around three quarters seen once. Unexposed donor CD4+ T cells date from about 2011-2018, before the COVID-19 pandemic. The cells were cultured for approximately ten days before CD4+ T cells were isolated. Fresh IL-2 medium replaced half the medium on days 3 and 7. The V and J ends lost 5 bases and 0 bases respectively, with 11 bases between them. The CDR3 contains 15 residues. The germline gives CDR1 LNHDA, CDR2 SQIVND (reference sequence). Comment on this clone: Its antigen is undetermined.

Study results and limitations: Crossreactivity was assessed only for spike protein, not other viral proteins.

This chain connects TRBV19 to TRBJ2-1; D is unclear. This clonotype was obtained from a human donor in good health. Sequenced sample: CD4+ T cells from PBMCs, cultured in vitro. CDR3 sequence reads: CASSPTTRSYNEQFF. The CDR3 coding sequence is TGTGCCAGTAGTCCTACGACCCGCTCCTACAATGAGCAGTTCTTC. The full variable domain, completed using reference TRBV19 and TRBJ2-1, is DGGITQSPKYLFRKEGQNVTLSCEQNLNHDAMYWYRQDPGQGLRLIYYSQIVNDFQKGDIAEGYSVSREKKESFPLTVTSAQKNPTAFYLCASSPTTRSYNEQFFGPGTRLTVL.